Each of the 13 T cell receptor beta chains below was sequenced from the same sample in a study of blood T cell repertoires in COVID-19. Sequenced by immunoSEQ multiplex PCR; TCRdb stores in-frame clones only, minus some. Of 100,000 or so clones in the sample, around 92% were seen once. Sequenced input: peripheral blood. These receptor sequences come from a man in his forties or fifties with active COVID-19.

The chain links TRBV6-4 to TRBJ2-3; the match to TRBD1 covers 7 bases. This CDR3 region has 16 residues. With V trimmed by 0 bases and J by 3 bases, 6 bases remained unmatched. CDR1 MRHNA and CDR2 SNTAGT come from the germline V gene. The CDR3 DNA sequence: TGTGCCAGCAGTGACTCCGGGGACAGAGCTACAGATACGCAGTATTTT. Protein sequence: CASSDSGDRATDTQYF.

CDR3 amino acids: CASSRRGANYEQYF. CDR3 coding DNA: TGTGCCAGCAGCCGGCGTGGGGCGAACTACGAGCAGTACTTC. This chain uses TRBV28 with TRBJ2-7; D is possibly TRBD1 (5 bases). V shed 6 bases and J shed 3 bases, with 15 bases lying between them. CDR1 and CDR2 from the germline V gene are MDHEN and SYDVKM. The CDR3 has 14 amino acids.

The J gene is TRBJ1-3, the V gene TRBV7-9; no clear D. Germline lookup yields CDR1 SEHNR and CDR2 FQNEAQ (reference sequence). CDR3 size: 16 residues. The ends were cut back, 2 bases at V and 2 bases at J, with 13 bases in the middle. In DNA, the CDR3 is TGTGCCAGCAGCTTAATGCCGGGTCGGGCTGGAAACACCATATATTTT. This translates into CASSLMPGRAGNTIYF.

This clone was counted a few times. The chain uses TRBV5-1 and TRBJ2-7; 11 positions match TRBD1. Per germline, CDR1 SGHRS and CDR2 YFSETQ. The CDR3 covers 15 residues. The V segment lost 4 bases and the J segment 3 bases; nucleotides outside the gene matches: 6. The CDR3: CASSPGQGVGYEQYF. Here the CDR3 DNA reads TGCGCCAGCAGCCCGGGACAGGGGGTAGGCTACGAGCAGTACTTC.

The J gene is TRBJ2-5, the V gene TRBV6-5; 9 positions match TRBD2. This CDR3 comprises 14 residues. Germline V gene lookup returns CDR1 MNHEY and CDR2 SVGAGI. Trimming took 8 bases from V and 5 from J; bases not matched to a gene: 9. This chain's CDR3 is CASRTTSGWETQYF. The CDR3 nucleotides read TGTGCCAGCCGAACGACTAGCGGCTGGGAGACCCAGTACTTC.

CDR3 region: CASSPQTGAGNQPQHF. In DNA, the CDR3 is TGTGCCAGCAGTCCGCAGACAGGGGCGGGCAATCAGCCCCAGCATTTT. V usage is TRBV27 and J usage is TRBJ1-5; 8 nucleotides line up with TRBD1. The germline V gene has CDR1 MNHEY and CDR2 SMNVEV (reference sequence). This CDR3 has 16 amino acids. Trimming took 5 bases from V and 2 from J; bases not matched to a gene: 8.

This clone was seen more than once but under ten times. V and J are TRBV18 and TRBJ2-1; D is possibly TRBD2 (6 bases). This CDR3 spans 19 amino acids. CDR1 is KGHSH and CDR2 is LQKENI in the germline V gene. V was cut by 4 bases and J by 0 bases, with 22 bases left in between. The CDR3 loop reads CASSLAHTEGSSSYNEQFF. As DNA, the CDR3 is TGTGCCAGCTCACTGGCCCATACGGAGGGATCGAGCTCCTACAATGAGCAGTTCTTC.

The chain links TRBV18 to TRBJ2-1; 10 nucleotides align to TRBD2. Losses at the gene ends were 2 bases for V and 0 bases for J; bases not matched to a gene: 4. Germline loops: CDR1 KGHSH, CDR2 LQKENI. The CDR3 length is 17 residues. This CDR3 reads CASSPWTSGSSYNEQFF. The CDR3 coding sequence is TGTGCCAGCTCACCATGGACTAGCGGTAGCTCCTACAATGAGCAGTTCTTC.

This clone was seen only once. The J gene is TRBJ1-1, the V gene TRBV27; 9 bases align to TRBD1. The CDR3 totals 14 residues. J was trimmed by 3 bases and V by 6 bases; bases with no gene match: 5. CDR1 is MNHEY and CDR2 is SMNVEV in the germline V gene (reference sequence). The CDR3 nucleotides read TGTGCCAGCAGCCAACAGGGGGCCTACACTGAAGCTTTCTTT. Translated, it gives CASSQQGAYTEAFF.

The chain is built from TRBV28 and TRBJ2-6; tentative D call: TRBD1 (6 bases). Trimming left V 6 bases short and J 2 bases short, with 17 bases between. Germline V lookup: CDR1 MDHEN, CDR2 SYDVKM. This CDR3 is 17 amino acids long. CDR3 nucleotide sequence: TGTGCCAGCAGGCCCCCTAGGGGGACCCCTGGGGCCAACGTCCTGACTTTC. Its translation: CASRPPRGTPGANVLTF.

This chain connects TRBV6-5 to TRBJ1-5; no firm D call. Trimming shortened V by 0 bases and J by 5 bases, and 11 bases separated the two germline ends. The CDR3 has 15 amino acids. Germline loops: CDR1 MNHEY, CDR2 SVGAGI. CDR3 sequence (DNA): TGTGCCAGCAGTTACTCGAATGTCGGGGATCAGCCCCAGCATTTT. It encodes CASSYSNVGDQPQHF.

The chain couples TRBV28 to TRBJ1-5; 7 bases are shared with TRBD1. This CDR3 comprises 15 residues. The V gene's germline CDR1 is MDHEN and CDR2 SYDVKM. Trimming took 3 bases from V and 7 from J; bases not matched to a gene: 9. The CDR3 region is CASSFGTGAEQPQHF. The CDR3, as DNA: TGTGCCAGCAGTTTCGGAACAGGGGCGGAACAGCCCCAGCATTTT.

This chain connects TRBV7-5 to TRBJ2-7; TRBD2, the table's D call, lacks a check against the DNA. TRBV7-5 is tagged as a pseudogene. The CDR3 contains 17 residues. This chain's CDR3 is CARSLPDPQAGAHEQYF. In nucleotides, the CDR3 is TGTGCCAGAAGCTTACCAGACCCCCAAGCGGGAGCCCACGAGCAGTACTTC.